This entry lists 32 T cell receptor beta chains sequenced from one sample in a study of shared clonotypes between healthy human individuals. Naive CD8 populations comprised CD45RO-negative cells positively selected for CCR7, excluding terminally differentiated effector memory CD45RA+ cells. Repertoires were generated with immunoSEQ multiplex PCR, while TCRdb's copy carries only in-frame clones and drops some. The sample lists more than 2 million clones, over 85% seen once, with about 1.1% in the top ten. The sequenced sample was naive CD8+ T cells sorted from blood. The receptors here all came from a man aged 18-30 years in good health.

The rearrangement joins TRBV25-1 to TRBJ1-4; D might be TRBD1 (6 bases). This CDR3 has 15 residues. Looked up from germline, CDR1 is MGHDK and CDR2 is SYGVNS. Trimming took 5 bases from V and 8 from J, leaving 18 bases between them. CDR3 loop: CASSSLGGLEEKLFF. In DNA form, the CDR3 reads TGTGCCAGCAGTTCCCTAGGGGGGCTCGAGGAAAAACTGTTTTTT.

In regard to this clone: The same CDR3 also results from other DNA sequences found in this sample. This chain joins TRBV6-6 and TRBJ2-5, with D perhaps matching TRBD2 (6 bases). The CDR3 sequence is 14 residues long. V was pared by 2 bases and J by 3 bases, with 10 bases between. Germline lookup yields CDR1 MNHNY and CDR2 SVGAGI (reference sequence). The chain's CDR3 is CASSYTGLEETQYF. CDR3 nucleotide sequence: TGTGCCAGCAGTTACACGGGACTGGAAGAGACCCAGTACTTC.

The count of this clone is one. The rearrangement links TRBV15 to TRBJ2-7, with TRBD2 identical over 11 bases. Germline-derived CDR1 and CDR2 are LNHNV and YYDKDF (reference sequence). V lost 4 bases and J lost 5; bases outside the gene matches: 1. This CDR3 has 13 residues. The CDR3 is CATSTGLADEQYF. CDR3 DNA sequence: TGTGCCACCAGCACGGGACTAGCGGACGAGCAGTACTTC.

The chain joins TRBV27 to TRBJ1-2; 8 bases are shared with TRBD1. After removal of 6 bases from V and 6 bases from J, the junction contained 3 bases not matched to a gene. The germline gives CDR1 MNHEY, CDR2 SMNVEV (reference sequence). The CDR3 covers 12 residues. Here the CDR3 reads CASRQGADGYTF. The CDR3 nucleotides are TGTGCCAGCAGGCAGGGGGCAGATGGCTACACCTTC.

On this clone: One end of the junction does not line up with germline, which may come from a read error. V usage is TRBV7-7 and J usage is TRBJ2-5, with D possibly matching TRBD2 (5 bases). The CDR3 sequence is 16 residues long. CDR1 SSHAT and CDR2 FNYEAQ come from the germline V gene (reference sequence). The CDR3 region has the DNA TGTGCTAGCAGCCCTTCCTTTGTGACGGGGAAAGAGACCCAGTACTTC. This encodes CASSPSFVTGKETQYF.

This clone was detected only once. The V and J genes are TRBV5-5 and TRBJ2-7, with TRBD1 matching 9 bases. V lost 4 bases to trimming and J lost 3 bases; unmatched junction nucleotides: 8. Germline CDR1 reads SGHKS; CDR2 reads YYEKEE (reference sequence). This CDR3 has 15 residues. CDR3 protein: CASSPGQGTRYEQYF. The CDR3 DNA reads as TGTGCCAGCAGCCCGGGACAGGGAACACGCTACGAGCAGTACTTC.

The chain is built from TRBV27 and TRBJ2-3; D perhaps matches TRBD1 (5 bases). With 1 base removed from V and 6 bases from J, the gap between germline ends came to 14 bases. This CDR3 is 15 amino acids long. Germline assignment: CDR1 MNHEY and CDR2 SMNVEV (reference sequence). CDR3 nucleotide sequence: TGTGCCAGCAGTTTATACATAGGGGATGGGGATACGCAGTATTTT. Its translation: CASSLYIGDGDTQYF.

V usage is TRBV15 and J usage is TRBJ2-3, with TRBD1 as a possible D gene (6 bases). V was cut by 0 bases and J by 6 bases, with 19 bases left in between. The length of the CDR3 is 17 residues. Germline values: CDR1 LNHNV, CDR2 YYDKDF (reference sequence). The CDR3 here is CATSRDRYYSGADTQYF. The CDR3 DNA follows: TGTGCCACCAGCAGAGATCGATACTATTCAGGGGCCGATACGCAGTATTTT.

This clone has just one count. The chain uses TRBV15 and TRBJ1-3; 8 bases are a match to TRBD1. Germline-derived CDR1 and CDR2 are LNHNV and YYDKDF (reference sequence). Trimming at V came to 0 bases and at J to 0 bases, leaving 4 bases not matched to a gene. This CDR3 region has 17 residues. CDR3 residues: CATSRETGVTSGNTIYF. In nucleotides, the CDR3 is TGTGCCACCAGCAGAGAGACAGGGGTTACCTCTGGAAACACCATATATTTT.

The V call is TRBV6-1, the J call TRBJ2-7, with TRBD1 as a possible D gene (5 bases). Germline CDR1 reads MNHNS; CDR2 reads SASEGT. Trimming pared 3 bases from V and 3 bases from J, leaving 9 bases between. This CDR3 spans 13 amino acids. CDR3 bases: TGTGCCAGCAGTGATAACAGGTTCTACGAGCAGTACTTC. Translating it yields CASSDNRFYEQYF.

The rearrangement uses TRBV2 and TRBJ1-1; 11 bases map to TRBD1. The germline V gene encodes CDR1 SNHLY and CDR2 FYNNEI. CDR3 length equals 16 residues. Trimming took 8 bases from V and 6 from J; bases not matched to a gene: 14. CDR3 sequence reads: CASPDDLWTGGSEAFF. The CDR3 nucleotides read TGTGCCAGCCCCGACGATTTATGGACAGGGGGCTCTGAAGCTTTCTTT. The full variable domain, completed using reference TRBV2 and TRBJ1-1, is EPEVTQTPSHQVTQMGQEVILRCVPISNHLYFYWYRQILGQKVEFLVSFYNNEISEKSEIFDDQFSVERPDGSNFTLKIRSTKLEDSAMYFCASPDDLWTGGSEAFFGQGTRLTVV.

The V gene is TRBV6-6, the J gene TRBJ2-1, with D unresolved. There are 16 residues in the CDR3. Trimming removed 5 bases from V and 0 bases from J, with 14 bases in between. Germline V CDR1 and CDR2: MNHNY, SVGAGI (reference sequence). The CDR3, as DNA: TGTGCCAGCAGTCCCTTGGACCTGAGCTCCTACAATGAGCAGTTCTTC. This translates into CASSPLDLSSYNEQFF.

The count of this clone is one. This chain connects TRBV25-1 to TRBJ1-1; D possibly corresponds to TRBD1 (5 bases). Trimming took 8 bases from V and 11 from J, leaving 15 bases between them. The CDR3 spans 11 residues. From germline, CDR1 is MGHDK and CDR2 SYGVNS. DNA for the CDR3: TGTGCCAGCTCACAGGCCCGGGATGCTTTCTTT. This gives the protein CASSQARDAFF.

With regard to this clone: Other DNA sequences within the sample encode an identical CDR3. V usage is TRBV27 and J usage is TRBJ1-5, with TRBD1 matching over 7 bases. V lost 6 bases and J lost 4; bases outside the gene matches: 6. The CDR3 has 14 residues. Germline CDR1 and CDR2: MNHEY and SMNVEV (reference sequence). The CDR3 bases are TGTGCCAGCAGACTACAGGGGTCGAATCAGCCCCAGCATTTT. Translation: CASRLQGSNQPQHF.

This clone was detected once. V gene TRBV11-3 combines with J gene TRBJ2-1; possible D gene TRBD2, 6 bases. The CDR3 spans 15 residues. The ends were cut back, 0 bases at V and 5 bases at J, with 11 bases in the middle. Germline CDR1 is SGHNT and CDR2 is YENEEA. The CDR3 protein is CASSLDGRGDNEQFF. The DNA for the CDR3 is TGTGCCAGCAGCTTAGACGGGAGAGGCGACAATGAGCAGTTCTTC.

V is TRBV11-2 and J is TRBJ1-5; weak D call: TRBD1 (5 bases). Trimming shortened V by 0 bases and J by 2 bases, and 11 bases separated the two germline ends. This CDR3 has 16 amino acids. The V gene's germline CDR1 is SGHAT and CDR2 FQNNGV. CDR3 sequence reads: CASSLDLGTGNQPQHF. The CDR3 DNA follows: TGTGCCAGCAGCTTAGATTTAGGGACGGGCAATCAGCCCCAGCATTTT.

The V and J genes are TRBV27 and TRBJ1-6, with D maybe TRBD1 (6 bases). V gave up 5 bases and J gave up 10 bases, with 15 bases separating them. Germline V gene sequence: CDR1 MNHEY, CDR2 SMNVEV (reference sequence). The CDR3 runs to 14 residues. The CDR3 region has the DNA TGTGCCAGCAGTCCACAGGGTGGAGGATCACCCCTCCACTTT. This gives the protein CASSPQGGGSPLHF.

The rearrangement uses TRBV29-1 and TRBJ1-1; tentative D call: TRBD1 (5 bases). V shed 0 bases and J shed 6 bases, with 14 bases lying between them. CDR1 and CDR2 (germline): SQVTM, ANQGSEA. There are 14 residues in the CDR3. The CDR3 reads CSVEDRGISPEAFF. CDR3 in DNA: TGCAGCGTTGAAGATAGGGGTATCAGCCCTGAAGCTTTCTTT. Supplemented by reference TRBV29-1 and TRBJ1-1, the full variable domain reads SAVISQKPSRDICQRGTSLTIQCQVDSQVTMMFWYRQQPGQSLTLIATANQGSEATYESGFVIDKFPISRPNLTFSTLTVSNMSPEDSSIYLCSVEDRGISPEAFFGQGTRLTVV.

J is TRBJ2-3 and V is TRBV4-1, with 7 bases identical to TRBD2. The CDR3 is 15 amino acids. Per germline, CDR1 MGHRA and CDR2 YSYEKL. V was clipped by 1 base and J by 6 bases; unmatched bases: 7. CDR3 loop: CASSQVVGRRDTQYF. In DNA form, the CDR3 reads TGCGCCAGCAGCCAAGTCGTCGGGAGGAGGGATACGCAGTATTTT.

The CDR3 here is CASAPSGDNEQFF. In DNA form, the CDR3 reads TGTGCCAGCGCGCCTAGCGGTGACAATGAGCAGTTCTTC. This chain links TRBV27 with TRBJ2-1; 7 bases are a match to TRBD2. The CDR3 contains 13 residues. V was pared by 8 bases and J by 5 bases, with 6 bases of the junction left unmatched. CDR1 and CDR2 (germline): MNHEY, SMNVEV (reference sequence).

The V call is TRBV27, the J call TRBJ1-1; the match to TRBD1 covers 7 bases. CDR1 MNHEY and CDR2 SMNVEV come from the germline V gene (reference sequence). The trim removed 5 bases at V and 2 bases at J, leaving 11 bases unmatched. This CDR3 region has 16 residues. This CDR3 is CASSGTLGTVNTEAFF. DNA of the CDR3: TGTGCCAGCAGTGGCACACTCGGGACAGTTAACACTGAAGCTTTCTTT.

This chain uses TRBV2 with TRBJ2-1; weak D call: TRBD2 (6 bases). The V gene lost 3 bases and the J gene lost 5 bases, with 14 bases spanning the gap. Germline assignment: CDR1 SNHLY and CDR2 FYNNEI. This CDR3 comprises 15 residues. CDR3 protein: CASSEGMGGNNEQFF. The CDR3 DNA reads TGTGCCAGCAGTGAGGGGATGGGGGGTAACAATGAGCAGTTCTTC.

The chain couples TRBV6-5 to TRBJ2-7; D call uncertain. The CDR3 length is 11 residues. V gave up 8 bases and J gave up 3 bases, with 8 bases separating them. CDR1 and CDR2 from the germline V gene are MNHEY and SVGAGI. The CDR3 bases are TGTGCCAGCCGCACGTACTACGAGCAGTACTTC. Protein product: CASRTYYEQYF.

The V and J genes are TRBV28 and TRBJ2-7; D may be TRBD1 (5 bases). The V end was cut by 6 bases, the J end by 2 bases, with 14 bases between. The germline V gene has CDR1 MDHEN and CDR2 SYDVKM. The CDR3 is 14 amino acids. In DNA form, the CDR3 reads TGTGCCAGCAGAACCGAGACAGAAGCCTACGAGCAGTACTTC. Translated: CASRTETEAYEQYF.

The rearrangement joins TRBV13 to TRBJ1-1; no reliable D call. Per germline, CDR1 PRHDT and CDR2 FYEKMQ (reference sequence). The V end lost 3 bases, the J end lost 3 bases, and 5 bases lay between the germline ends. The CDR3 contains 12 residues. The CDR3 protein is CASSFSDTEAFF. DNA for the CDR3: TGTGCCAGCAGCTTCTCGGACACTGAAGCTTTCTTT. The whole variable domain, filled in from reference TRBV13 and TRBJ1-1, reads AAGVIQSPRHLIKEKRETATLKCYPIPRHDTVYWYQQGPGQDPQFLISFYEKMQSDKGSIPDRFSAQQFSDYHSELNMSSLELGDSALYFCASSFSDTEAFFGQGTRLTVV.

The V gene is TRBV6-5, the J gene TRBJ2-1; no definite D call. CDR3 length equals 14 residues. The germline CDR1 and CDR2 sequences are MNHEY and SVGAGI. V was cut by 7 bases and J by 1 base, with 11 bases left in between. CDR3 in amino acids: CASKYSSSYNEQFF. In DNA, the CDR3 is TGTGCCAGCAAGTATAGCAGTTCCTACAATGAGCAGTTCTTC.

With respect to this clone: Other DNA sequences in this sample translate to the same CDR3. V usage is TRBV6-6 and J usage is TRBJ1-1, with D uncertain. Germline CDR1 MNHNY, CDR2 SVGAGI (reference sequence). The V end lost 0 bases, the J end lost 0 bases, and 8 bases lay between the germline ends. This CDR3 region has 15 residues. The CDR3 DNA sequence: TGTGCCAGCAGTTACTCTAGTAGCCTGAACACTGAAGCTTTCTTT. This sequence encodes CASSYSSSLNTEAFF.

The rearrangement links TRBV29-1 to TRBJ1-2; TRBD1 matches 8 bases. CDR3 length: 12 residues. Germline CDR1 SQVTM, CDR2 ANQGSEA. The ends lost 7 bases at V and 10 bases at J; junction bases unmatched: 11. The CDR3 reads CSALGQGKVYTF. DNA for the CDR3: TGCAGCGCCCTTGGACAGGGTAAAGTCTACACCTTC.

This rearrangement joins TRBV27 to TRBJ2-7; D gene unclear. This CDR3 contains 12 residues. Germline assignment: CDR1 MNHEY and CDR2 SMNVEV (reference sequence). V gave up 6 bases and J gave up 7 bases, with 13 bases separating them. The CDR3 here is CASSPQGWEQYF. DNA for the CDR3: TGTGCCAGCAGCCCACAAGGGTGGGAGCAGTACTTC.

The chain joins TRBV29-1 to TRBJ2-7; 10 bases agree with TRBD2. This CDR3 contains 14 residues. The ends lost 4 bases at V and 7 bases at J; junction bases unmatched: 10. In germline, CDR1 is SQVTM, CDR2 ANQGSEA. The CDR3 protein is CSVGPAGGPGEQYF. DNA of the CDR3: TGCAGCGTTGGTCCAGCGGGAGGGCCTGGGGAGCAGTACTTC.

On this clone itself: The junction does not match germline at one end; this may be a read error. V gene TRBV7-9 combines with J gene TRBJ2-1; D is possibly TRBD1 or TRBD2 (5 bases each). The CDR3 loop spans 17 amino acids. Germline V gives CDR1 SEHNR, CDR2 FQNEAQ (reference sequence). As DNA, the CDR3 is TGTGCCAGCAGTTTAGGGGTCCCGGGGACCACAGTCAATGAGCAGTTCTTC. It specifies CASSLGVPGTTVNEQFF.

J is TRBJ2-1 and V is TRBV7-6, with 9 bases identical to TRBD2. In germline, CDR1 is SGHVS, CDR2 FNYEAQ. The CDR3 loop spans 20 amino acids. After removal of 1 base from V and 1 base from J, the junction contained 14 bases not matched to a gene. DNA of the CDR3: TGTGCCAGCAGCTTAGGAGGAGGCCTAGCGGGAAGAACGTCCTACAATGAGCAGTTCTTC. The encoded protein is CASSLGGGLAGRTSYNEQFF.